These T cell receptor beta chains were read from a single sample in a study of blood T cell repertoires in COVID-19. The data were produced by immunoSEQ multiplex PCR, yet TCRdb's version contains in-frame clones alone and is incomplete. The sample records about 150,000 clones, around 90% being singletons. What was sequenced was peripheral blood. The receptors were sampled from a man in his 60s with COVID-19, enrolled during active disease. The CDR3 runs from the conserved cysteine through the conserved F or W. Fields, in order: V gene, D gene, CDR3 length, clone size, J gene, CDR3 DNA, CDR3 protein. A D gene is named only where the DNA matches it firmly. The size of a clone is reported for some rows only, either as once, few or many, or as a class for expanded clones.

>TRBV12-3/TRBV12-4|-|13|few|TRBJ1-1
TGTGCCAGCAGCCCCCCCCCGTCCACTGAAGCTTTCTTT
CASSPPPSTEAFF
>TRBV4-1|TRBD2|17|few|TRBJ2-3
TGCGCCAGCAGCCAAGATCGAACTAGCGGGGCCGCAGATACGCAGTATTTT
CASSQDRTSGAADTQYF
>TRBV6-6|-|15|-|TRBJ1-3
TGTGCCAGCAGACCCCCGGGGGAGGCTGGAAACACCATATATTTT
CASRPPGEAGNTIYF
>TRBV5-8|-|15|-|TRBJ2-2
TGTGCCAGCAGCTTCAGAGGGAGAAACACCGGGGAGCTGTTTTTT
CASSFRGRNTGELFF
>TRBV28|TRBD1|11|-|TRBJ1-1
TGTGCCAGCAGCGAGACAGGGAGAGCTTTCTTT
CASSETGRAFF
>TRBV7-6|TRBD2|18|-|TRBJ2-3
TGTGCCAGCAGCTTAGACCTAGGGTGGCGGGAGGGCCTATATACGCAGTATTTT
CASSLDLGWREGLYTQYF
>TRBV6-5|-|14|-|TRBJ1-1
TGTGCCAGCAGTTACTCGGAGGAAAACACTGAAGCTTTCTTT
CASSYSEENTEAFF
>TRBV7-9|-|16|-|TRBJ1-1
TGTGCCAGCAGCCCGGACCGGGAGTGGCAAAACACTGAAGCTTTCTTT
CASSPDREWQNTEAFF
>TRBV3-1/TRBV3-2|-|14|-|TRBJ1-4
TGTGCCAGCAGCCCCTCCTCGAGCGCTGAAAAACTGTTTTTT
CASSPSSSAEKLFF
>TRBV19|TRBD1|14|-|TRBJ2-5
TGTGCCAGTAGGGACAGGGGAGGGCAAGAGACCCAGTACTTC
CASRDRGGQETQYF
>TRBV27|-|17|-|TRBJ1-6
TGTGCCAGCAGTTTATCCCCCCCGACAGAATATAATTCACCCCTCCACTTT
CASSLSPPTEYNSPLHF
>TRBV27|-|13|-|TRBJ1-4
TGTGCCAGCAGTTTAAGGACAGATGAAAAACTGTTTTTT
CASSLRTDEKLFF